The clone carrying this T cell receptor (beta chain) has just a few counts. Its matching antigen is unknown. Unrecorded immune exposures were likely, despite nominal health at sampling. The data derive from a study of cytomegalovirus exposure and HLA in healthy donors. Study findings and constraints: Previously analyzed data showed that most TCR beta V segments were productive at a frequency of about 87% or about 30%. V segments that were indistinguishable, TRBV6-2 and TRBV6-3 among them, were omitted from analysis. The listing of some 170 TCR beta chains classed them as cytomegalovirus-associated.

13 Jbeta primers and 60 Vbeta primers were used for the PCR. TCRdb keeps only in-frame clones here, not all; method: immunoSEQ multiplex PCR. This table holds about 160,000 clones, around 74% found once. The CDR3 has 13 amino acids. Germline CDR1 is SGHRS and CDR2 is YFSETQ. The V end was cut by 2 bases, the J end by 4 bases, with 6 bases between. The TCR comes from a female donor in good health and CMV-seronegative. V is TRBV5-1 and J is TRBJ2-2, with D unclear. Sequenced input: PBMCs. This CDR3 is CASSFSFTGELFF. CDR3 bases: TGCGCCAGCAGCTTTTCCTTCACCGGGGAGCTGTTTTTT.